This T cell receptor (beta chain) was sequenced in a study of beta chain features in type 1 diabetes. Turning to the study itself: Taken together, all samples contributed 107,917,701 examined sorted cells.

Study conclusions and caveats: Type 1 diabetes patients showed a moderate but significant shortening of TCRB CDR3s in all four CD4+ subsets.

The authors reverse transcribed all of the isolated RNA, so sequencing captured expressed TCRB transcripts. Assay: immunoSEQ multiplex PCR; the TCRdb copy retains only in-frame clones and omits some. The table records roughly 150,000 clones, around 10% of them present only once. By way of CD45RO/CCR7/CD25/CD127/CD95/CD27, the CD4+ regulatory, stem cell-like memory, central memory and naive cells were sorted. This clone was seen a few times. Its antigen is still unknown. Germline V CDR1 and CDR2: MDHEN, SYDVKM. V shed 6 bases and J 6 bases; nucleotides not matched to a gene: 12. CDR3 length: 16 residues.

This receptor was taken from a man aged 18 to 35 in good health. The material sequenced was central memory CD4+ T cells from blood. This chain links TRBV28 with TRBJ2-1, with 9 bases fitting TRBD2. CDR3 amino acids: CASRPPGGGAGNEQFF. DNA of the CDR3: TGTGCCAGCAGACCCCCGGGCGGGGGGGCCGGCAATGAGCAGTTCTTC. Supplemented by reference TRBV28 and TRBJ2-1, the full variable domain reads DVKVTQSSRYLVKRTGEKVFLECVQDMDHENMFWYRQDPGLGLRLIYFSYDVKMKEKGDIPEGYSVSREKKERFSLILESASTNQTSMYLCASRPPGGGAGNEQFFGPGTRLTVL.